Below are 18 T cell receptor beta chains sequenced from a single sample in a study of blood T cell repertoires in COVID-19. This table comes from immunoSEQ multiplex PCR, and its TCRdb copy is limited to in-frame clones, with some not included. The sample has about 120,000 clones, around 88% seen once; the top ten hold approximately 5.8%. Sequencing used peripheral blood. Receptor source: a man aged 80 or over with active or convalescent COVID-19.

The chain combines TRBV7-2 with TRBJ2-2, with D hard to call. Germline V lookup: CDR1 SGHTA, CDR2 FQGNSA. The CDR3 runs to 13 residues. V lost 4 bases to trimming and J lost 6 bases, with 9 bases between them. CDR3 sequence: CASSSLGPGELFF. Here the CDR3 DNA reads TGTGCCAGCAGCTCTCTGGGCCCCGGGGAGCTGTTTTTT.

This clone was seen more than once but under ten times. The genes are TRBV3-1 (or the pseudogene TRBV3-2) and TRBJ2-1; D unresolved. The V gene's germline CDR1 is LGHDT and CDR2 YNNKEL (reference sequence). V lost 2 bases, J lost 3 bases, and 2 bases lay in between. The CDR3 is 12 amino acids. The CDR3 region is CASSQRYNEQFF. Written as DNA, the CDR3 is TGTGCCAGCAGCCAACGCTACAATGAGCAGTTCTTC.

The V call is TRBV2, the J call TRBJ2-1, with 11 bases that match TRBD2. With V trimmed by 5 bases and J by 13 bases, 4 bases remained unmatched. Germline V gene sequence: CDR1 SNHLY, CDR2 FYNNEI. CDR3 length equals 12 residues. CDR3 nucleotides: TGTGCCAGCAGTTCGGGACTAGCGGTTCAGTTCTTC. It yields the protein CASSSGLAVQFF.

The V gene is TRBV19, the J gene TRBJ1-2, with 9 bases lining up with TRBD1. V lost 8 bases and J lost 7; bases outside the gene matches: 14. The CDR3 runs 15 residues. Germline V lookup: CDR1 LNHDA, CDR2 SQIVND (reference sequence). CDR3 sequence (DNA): TGTGCCAGTTACTCTTCCGGGACAGGGTTATTTGGCTACACCTTC. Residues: CASYSSGTGLFGYTF.

CDR3 bases: TGTGCCAGCAGCGTAGCTAGAGGCGACGAGACCCAGTACTTC. Encoded protein: CASSVARGDETQYF. V usage is TRBV9 and J usage is TRBJ2-5, with D unresolved. Looked up from germline, CDR1 is SGDLS and CDR2 is YYNGEE. The CDR3 spans 14 residues. The V and J ends lost 0 bases and 5 bases respectively, with 11 bases between them.

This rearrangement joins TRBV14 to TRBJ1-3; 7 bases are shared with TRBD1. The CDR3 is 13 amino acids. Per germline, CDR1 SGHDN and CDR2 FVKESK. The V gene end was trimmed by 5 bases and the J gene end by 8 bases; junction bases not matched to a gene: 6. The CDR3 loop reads CASSTVQGYTIYF. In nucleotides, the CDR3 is TGTGCCAGCAGCACCGTACAGGGGTACACCATATATTTT.

CDR3 coding DNA: TGTGCCAGCAGCTTAGGAGGGACAGGTCCTTTTAATTCACCCCTCCACTTT. Translation gives CASSLGGTGPFNSPLHF. The chain has TRBV7-8 and TRBJ1-6; 8 bases map to TRBD1. The CDR3 loop spans 17 amino acids. From germline, CDR1 is SGHVS and CDR2 FQNEAQ. The trim removed 1 base at V and 6 bases at J, leaving 8 bases unmatched.

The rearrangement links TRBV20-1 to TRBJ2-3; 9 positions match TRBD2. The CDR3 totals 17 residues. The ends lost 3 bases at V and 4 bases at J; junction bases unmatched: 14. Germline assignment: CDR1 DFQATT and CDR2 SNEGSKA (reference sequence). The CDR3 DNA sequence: TGCAGTGCTAGTTCGCTAGCGGGAACGGCCATGGCAGATACGCAGTATTTT. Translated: CSASSLAGTAMADTQYF.

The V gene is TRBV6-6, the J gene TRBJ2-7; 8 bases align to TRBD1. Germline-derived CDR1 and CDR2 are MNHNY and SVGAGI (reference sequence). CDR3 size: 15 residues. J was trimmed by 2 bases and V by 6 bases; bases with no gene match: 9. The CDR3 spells CASRKAGQGPYEQYF. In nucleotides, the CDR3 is TGTGCCAGCAGAAAAGCAGGACAGGGCCCCTACGAGCAGTACTTC.

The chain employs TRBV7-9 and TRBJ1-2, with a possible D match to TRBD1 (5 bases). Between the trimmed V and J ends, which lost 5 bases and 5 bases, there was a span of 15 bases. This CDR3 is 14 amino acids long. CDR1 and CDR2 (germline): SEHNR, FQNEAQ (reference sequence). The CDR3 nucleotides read TGTGCCAGCAGCCCCAGCCAGGGCCGGTATGGCTACACCTTC. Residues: CASSPSQGRYGYTF.

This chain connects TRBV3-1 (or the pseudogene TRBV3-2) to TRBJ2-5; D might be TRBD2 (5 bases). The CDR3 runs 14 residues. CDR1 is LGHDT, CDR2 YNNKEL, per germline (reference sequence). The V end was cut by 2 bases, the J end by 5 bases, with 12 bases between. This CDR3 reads CASSQNPGGETQYF. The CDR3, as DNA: TGTGCCAGCAGCCAAAACCCCGGCGGGGAGACCCAGTACTTC.

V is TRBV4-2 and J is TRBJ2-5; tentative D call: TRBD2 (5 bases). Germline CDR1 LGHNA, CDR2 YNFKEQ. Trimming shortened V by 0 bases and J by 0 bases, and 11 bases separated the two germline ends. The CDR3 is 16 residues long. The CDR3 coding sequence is TGTGCCAGCAGCCAAGAACGGGCGGGTTACCAAGAGACCCAGTACTTC. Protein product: CASSQERAGYQETQYF.

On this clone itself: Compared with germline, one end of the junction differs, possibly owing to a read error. In DNA form, the CDR3 reads TGTGCCAGCAGCCGAACCGGGACTAAAAGTTTCTTC. Translation: CASSRTGTKSFF. V gene TRBV6-5 combines with J gene TRBJ2-7, with TRBD2 matching over 7 bases. The length of the CDR3 is 12 residues. CDR1 and CDR2 (germline): MNHEY, SVGAGI.

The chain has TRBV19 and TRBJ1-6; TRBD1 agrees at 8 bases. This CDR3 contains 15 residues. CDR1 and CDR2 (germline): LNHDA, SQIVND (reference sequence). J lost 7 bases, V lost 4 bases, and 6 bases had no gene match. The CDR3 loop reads CASSSGRDRNSPLHF. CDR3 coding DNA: TGTGCCAGTAGTAGTGGGAGGGACAGGAATTCACCCCTCCACTTT.

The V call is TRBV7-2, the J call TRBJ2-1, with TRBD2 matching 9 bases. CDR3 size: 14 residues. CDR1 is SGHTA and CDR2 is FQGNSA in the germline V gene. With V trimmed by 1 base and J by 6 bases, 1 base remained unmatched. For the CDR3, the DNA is TGTGCCAGCAGCTTAGGCGGGGGGGGCAATGAGCAGTTCTTC. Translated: CASSLGGGGNEQFF.

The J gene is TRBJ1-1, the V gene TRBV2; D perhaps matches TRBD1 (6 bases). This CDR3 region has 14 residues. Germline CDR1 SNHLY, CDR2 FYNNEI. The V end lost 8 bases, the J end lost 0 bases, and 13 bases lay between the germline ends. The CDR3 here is CASGGAILNTEAFF. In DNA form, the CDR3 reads TGTGCCAGCGGGGGGGCGATATTGAACACTGAAGCTTTCTTT.

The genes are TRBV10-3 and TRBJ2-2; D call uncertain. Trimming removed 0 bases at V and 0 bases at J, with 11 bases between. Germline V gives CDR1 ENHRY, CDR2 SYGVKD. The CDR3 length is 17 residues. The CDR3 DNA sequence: TGTGCCATCAGTGAGTCTTTAATCGCAGCGAACACCGGGGAGCTGTTTTTT. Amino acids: CAISESLIAANTGELFF.

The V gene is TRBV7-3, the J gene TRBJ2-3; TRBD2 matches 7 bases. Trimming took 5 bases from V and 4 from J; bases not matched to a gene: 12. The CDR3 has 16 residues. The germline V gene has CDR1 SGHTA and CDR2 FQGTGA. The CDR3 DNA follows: TGTGCCAGCAGCCCCGGACTGGCGGGGGTCGCAGATACGCAGTATTTT. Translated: CASSPGLAGVADTQYF.